These 14 T cell receptor beta chains originate from one sample sequenced in a study of T-cell reconstitution after alpha-beta-depleted transplantation in children. As it was prepared, the TCRbeta library received unique molecular identifiers. TCRdb recomputed calls from the PCR reads with MiXCR, one row per CDR3 protein. The data contain 400,000 to 450,000 distinct CDR3 sequences, roughly 44% of them singletons. Sequencing was performed on PBMCs, taken before TCRalphabeta/CD19-depleted stem cell transplant. The origin of the receptors is a girl aged 2 to 9 with aplastic anemia, due to receive a stem cell transplant.

The rearrangement links TRBV11-2 to TRBJ2-3; weak D call: TRBD2 (6 bases). Germline loops: CDR1 SGHAT, CDR2 FQNNGV. The CDR3 extends over 16 amino acids. Deletions cut 0 bases from V and 0 bases from J, with 10 bases between. The CDR3 sequence: CASSLDLGTSTDTQYF. In nucleotides, the CDR3 is TGTGCCAGCAGCTTAGATCTGGGGACTAGCACAGATACGCAGTATTTT. The full variable domain, rest sourced from reference TRBV11-2 and TRBJ2-3, is EAGVAQSPRYKIIEKRQSVAFWCNPISGHATLYWYQQILGQGPKLLIQFQNNGVVDDSQLPKDRFSAERLKGVDSTLKIQPAKLEDSAVYLCASSLDLGTSTDTQYFGPGTRLTVL.

This rearrangement joins TRBV21-1 to TRBJ1-5. TRBV21-1 is given as a pseudogene. The CDR3 has 14 residues. The CDR3 reads CASSKGDSNQPQHF. In nucleotides, the CDR3 is TGTGCCAGCAGCAAAGGGGATAGCAATCAGCCCCAGCATTTT.

This clonotype was seen a handful of times. The J gene is TRBJ1-1, the V gene TRBV5-6; a possible D gene is TRBD1 (5 bases). Germline V gene sequence: CDR1 SGHDT, CDR2 YYEEEE. V was shortened by 0 bases and J by 9 bases, with 15 bases between the two germline ends. This CDR3 has 14 residues. CDR3 DNA: TGTGCCAGCAGCTTGGGACGGGGCTTAACCAAAGCTTTCTTT. Translation: CASSLGRGLTKAFF.

Of note for this clonotype: At one boundary the junction diverges from the germline segment, which might be a read error. The chain joins TRBV7-7 to TRBJ2-2, with D possibly being TRBD1 (6 bases). CDR3 length: 14 amino acids. Per the germline V gene, CDR1 is SSHAT and CDR2 is FNYEAQ (reference sequence). CDR3 sequence: CTSSQQTGTGELFF. The CDR3 nucleotides are TGTACCAGCAGCCAACAGACAGGCACCGGGGAGCTGTTTTTT.

On this clonotype itself: The CDR3 ends on some other residue instead of the conserved phenylalanine or tryptophan, so this is likely a read error. Because the CDR3's place on the DNA is in doubt, the DNA is left out and the CDR3 is given as listed by TCRdb. The J gene is TRBJ2-1, the V gene TRBV2. CDR1 SNHLY and CDR2 FYNNEI come from the germline V gene. The CDR3 is 14 residues long, counting both termini. Here the CDR3 reads CASSAPTEPVSTWL.

The chain uses TRBV7-9 and TRBJ1-2; D uncertain. The CDR3 is 13 residues long. In germline, CDR1 is SEHNR, CDR2 FQNEAQ (reference sequence). With 6 bases removed from V and 3 bases from J, the gap between germline ends came to 11 bases. The CDR3 region has the DNA TGTGCCAGCAGTTCGGACGGCGACTATGGCTACACCTTC. Protein product: CASSSDGDYGYTF.

The chain recombines TRBV27 with TRBJ2-7, with no clear D. Germline loops: CDR1 MNHEY, CDR2 SMNVEV (reference sequence). The CDR3 sequence is 13 residues long. Between the trimmed V and J ends, which lost 4 bases and 2 bases, there was a span of 9 bases. This chain's CDR3 is CASSSGNAYEQYF. The CDR3 coding sequence is TGTGCCAGCAGTTCTGGGAACGCCTACGAGCAGTACTTC.

The chain joins TRBV5-1 to TRBJ2-1; D perhaps matches TRBD1 (5 bases). CDR3 length: 15 amino acids. Per germline, CDR1 SGHRS and CDR2 YFSETQ. Trimming left V 0 bases short and J 3 bases short, with 10 bases between. As DNA, the CDR3 is TGCGCCAGCAGCTTGGTGGACACCCTCTACAATGAGCAGTTCTTC. Amino acids: CASSLVDTLYNEQFF.

This clonotype has just a few counts. CDR3 bases: TGTGCCAGCAGTCCTAAACAGGGGACAAAACTGTTTTTT. It translates to CASSPKQGTKLFF. The chain employs TRBV12-3 or TRBV12-4 and TRBJ1-4; 7 bases agree with TRBD1. The trim removed 5 bases at V and 10 bases at J, leaving 7 bases unmatched. The CDR3 has 13 amino acids.

Many counts were recorded for this clonotype. The genes are TRBV12-3 or TRBV12-4 and TRBJ2-1; 10 nucleotides align to TRBD2. CDR3 size: 16 residues. J lost 9 bases, V lost 3 bases, and 11 bases had no gene match. In DNA, the CDR3 is TGTGCCAGCAGTTTCCGCTCTAGCGGGAGCGTAAGTGAGCAGTTCTTC. It yields the protein CASSFRSSGSVSEQFF.

The genes are TRBV6-5 and TRBJ1-2; TRBD1 matches 9 bases. V shed 0 bases, J shed 6 bases, and the junction held 11 bases outside the gene matches. There are 17 residues in the CDR3. Per germline, CDR1 MNHEY and CDR2 SVGAGI. The CDR3 coding sequence is TGTGCCAGCAGTTACTCCTATTCGGGACAGGGAGGCCATGGCTACACCTTC. Translated, it gives CASSYSYSGQGGHGYTF.

The chain uses TRBV2 and TRBJ2-1; TRBD1 aligns across 7 bases. The CDR3 has 13 amino acids. The V gene end was trimmed by 6 bases and the J gene end by 11 bases; junction bases not matched to a gene: 10. Germline V gives CDR1 SNHLY, CDR2 FYNNEI. CDR3 sequence (DNA): TGTGCCAGCAGGGGGACAGAGGCCTCGAAGCAGTTCTTC. It codes for CASRGTEASKQFF.

In its sample, this clonotype was seen many times. The chain combines TRBV5-1 with TRBJ2-7, with TRBD2 matching over 10 bases. Germline CDR1 SGHRS, CDR2 YFSETQ. V trimming: 2 bases; J trimming: 0 bases; junction bases outside the gene matches: 5. This CDR3 has 16 residues. The CDR3 reads CASSFGLAATSYEQYF. The CDR3 DNA follows: TGCGCCAGCAGCTTTGGACTAGCGGCTACCTCCTACGAGCAGTACTTC.

This clonotype showed up just a few times. The chain is built from TRBV30 and TRBJ1-1; the D gene is possibly TRBD1 (5 bases). This CDR3 contains 13 residues. Trimming left V 0 bases short and J 11 bases short, with 16 bases between. From germline, CDR1 is GTSNPN and CDR2 SVGIG (reference sequence). The CDR3 bases are TGTGCCTGGAGTGTAACTGGGACCGGGTGGGCTTTCTTT. Translating gives CAWSVTGTGWAFF.